This TCR beta chain was observed in a study of vaccination effects on CD4 cells after COVID-19. Here immunoSEQ multiplex PCR was the method, and the copy in TCRdb shows in-frame clones only, minus some. The profile covers fewer than 75,000 clones, with approximately 72% appearing a single time and about 4.4% taken by the ten largest. The CDR3 spans 13 residues. CDR1 is SGHTA and CDR2 is FQGNSA in the germline V gene. The V gene end was trimmed by 5 bases and the J gene end by 9 bases; junction bases not matched to a gene: 6. Culture proceeded for approximately 9 days, and CD4+ T cells were then isolated. All participants had two doses of either the BNT162b2 or mRNA-1273 vaccine. Half-medium replacement with IL-2 medium occurred on days 3 and 7. A remark on this clone: The antigen remains undetermined.

This TCR derives from a human donor who received a COVID-19 vaccine. The material was CD4+ T cells from PBMCs cultured without peptide, obtained after COVID-19 vaccination. This chain links TRBV7-2 with TRBJ1-5; TRBD1 matches at 8 bases. CDR3 in amino acids: CASSPGTGGPQHF. The DNA of the CDR3 is TGTGCCAGCAGCCCCGGGACAGGAGGGCCCCAGCATTTT.